This T cell receptor (beta chain) was obtained from a study of beta chain features in type 1 diabetes. Since all of the isolated RNA was reverse transcribed, expressed TCRB transcripts were what got sequenced. Libraries were prepared by immunoSEQ multiplex PCR; TCRdb keeps only in-frame clonotypes and omits some of them. The sample carries around 350,000 clones, about 12% recorded once. This clone has a handful of counts. The sequencing input was naive CD4+ T cells from blood. The sequence came from a man aged 18 to 29 in good health.

The CDR3, as DNA: TGTGCCAGCAGCCAACCGGGACAGGGGTATGACGAGCAGTACTTC. As protein: CASSQPGQGYDEQYF. This rearrangement joins TRBV4-2 to TRBJ2-7; TRBD1 matches at 10 bases. The V and J ends lost 2 bases and 5 bases, in that order; junction bases with no gene match: 6. The germline CDR1 and CDR2 sequences are LGHNA and YNFKEQ. CDR3 size: 15 residues.